Following are 18 T cell receptor beta chains from one sample sequenced in a study of OX40 agonist ivuxolimab in advanced cancers. The method was immunoSEQ multiplex PCR; TCRdb's version includes in-frame clones alone and lacks a portion of them. The data hold 50,000 to 75,000 clones, with roughly nine tenths observed a single time. The source was CD4+ or CD8+ T cells sorted from blood, collected in a trial of the OX40 agonist ivuxolimab. The receptors shown here come from an adult with an advanced solid tumor such as melanoma, head and neck, liver or kidney cancer.

The chain is built from TRBV7-2 and TRBJ2-5; D is ambiguous. The assigned J gene may be wrong: the sequence end matches TRBJ2-7 better. The CDR3 is 11 residues long. The germline gives CDR1 SGHTA, CDR2 FQGNSA. The DNA for the CDR3 is TGTGCCAGCAGCTTAGGTAACGAGCAGTACTTC. Translating it yields CASSLGNEQYF.

The rearrangement links TRBV9 to TRBJ2-7; TRBD1 aligns across 9 bases. This CDR3 contains 15 residues. The V gene's germline CDR1 is SGDLS and CDR2 YYNGEE. Unmatched junction bases numbered 7, after V lost 3 bases and J lost 3 bases. The CDR3 bases are TGTGCCAGCAGCGCCGGGACAGGGTTTAACTACGAGCAGTACTTC. Protein product: CASSAGTGFNYEQYF.

This chain joins TRBV28 and TRBJ1-6; D gene uncertain. CDR3 length: 16 amino acids. V lost 2 bases and J 0 bases, leaving 8 bases between the germline ends. Germline V gives CDR1 MDHEN, CDR2 SYDVKM. DNA of the CDR3: TGTGCCAGCAGTTTAGCAGGCAGCTCCTATAATTCACCCCTCCACTTT. It is translated as CASSLAGSSYNSPLHF.

This clone was detected once. The rearrangement uses TRBV10-3 and TRBJ1-1, with TRBD1 as a possible D gene (5 bases). The ends were cut back, 2 bases at V and 4 bases at J, with 11 bases in the middle. In germline, CDR1 is ENHRY, CDR2 SYGVKD. CDR3 length: 14 amino acids. CDR3 amino acids: CAISELEGPTEAFF. The DNA for the CDR3 is TGTGCCATCAGTGAGCTCGAGGGGCCCACTGAAGCTTTCTTT.

V is TRBV6-5 and J is TRBJ1-4; D not certain. With 4 bases removed from V and 8 bases from J, the gap between germline ends came to 14 bases. The germline CDR1 and CDR2 sequences are MNHEY and SVGAGI. The CDR3 loop spans 14 amino acids. The CDR3 is CASSSSYLVEKLFF. The CDR3 DNA reads TGTGCCAGCAGTTCTTCATATCTGGTGGAAAAACTGTTTTTT.

This rearrangement joins TRBV19 to TRBJ2-7, with TRBD1 identical over 10 bases. Trimming at V came to 2 bases and at J to 5 bases, leaving 6 bases not matched to a gene. This CDR3 is 15 amino acids long. Germline V gene lookup returns CDR1 LNHDA and CDR2 SQIVND (reference sequence). CDR3 nucleotides: TGTGCCAGTAGTATATGGGACAGGGGTTTCGACGAGCAGTACTTC. It yields the protein CASSIWDRGFDEQYF.

V usage is TRBV9 and J usage is TRBJ2-3; D is possibly TRBD2 (7 bases). Germline V lookup: CDR1 SGDLS, CDR2 YYNGEE. V was cut by 0 bases and J by 6 bases, with 14 bases left in between. This CDR3 has 15 residues. This CDR3 is CASSVAGGLPDTQYF. The CDR3 DNA reads TGTGCCAGCAGCGTAGCGGGGGGCCTCCCCGATACGCAGTATTTT. Based on the CDR3 plus reference TRBV9 and TRBJ2-3, the full variable domain is DSGVTQTPKHLITATGQRVTLRCSPRSGDLSVYWYQQSLDQGLQFLIQYYNGEERAKGNILERFSAQQFPDLHSELNLSSLELGDSALYFCASSVAGGLPDTQYFGPGTRLTVL.

The gene calls are TRBV6-1 and TRBJ2-2; no reliable D call. The CDR3 covers 14 residues. The germline CDR1 and CDR2 sequences are MNHNS and SASEGT. Trimming removed 1 base from V and 1 base from J, with 4 bases in between. Written as DNA, the CDR3 is TGTGCCAGCAGTGAAGTCAGGAACACCGGGGAGCTGTTTTTT. It yields the protein CASSEVRNTGELFF.

The chain couples TRBV6-5 to TRBJ1-2; D not certain. The V and J ends lost 0 bases and 6 bases respectively, with 11 bases between them. CDR3 length equals 14 residues. Germline-derived CDR1 and CDR2 are MNHEY and SVGAGI. The CDR3 loop is CASSYSSQADGYTF. For the CDR3, the DNA is TGTGCCAGCAGTTACTCGAGCCAGGCGGATGGCTACACCTTC.

V usage is TRBV9 and J usage is TRBJ1-1, with D perhaps matching TRBD1 (6 bases). V lost 0 bases and J 3 bases, leaving 27 bases between the germline ends. Germline V gives CDR1 SGDLS, CDR2 YYNGEE. The CDR3 loop spans 20 amino acids. CDR3 protein: CASSVANEYRERYVDTEAFF. The CDR3 bases are TGTGCCAGCAGCGTAGCGAACGAGTACAGGGAGAGGTATGTGGACACTGAAGCTTTCTTT.

V is TRBV4-1 and J is TRBJ2-7; D not certain. Trimming stripped 6 bases from V and 0 bases from J, with 9 bases between. CDR1 is MGHRA and CDR2 is YSYEKL in the germline V gene. CDR3 size: 13 residues. The CDR3 nucleotides are TGCGCCAGCAGGGGCGGAACCTCCTACGAGCAGTACTTC. Translating gives CASRGGTSYEQYF.

The V gene is TRBV19, the J gene TRBJ1-1; a possible D gene is TRBD1 (6 bases). The CDR3 extends over 15 amino acids. The V gene's germline CDR1 is LNHDA and CDR2 SQIVND (reference sequence). Trimming removed 2 bases at V and 1 base at J, with 11 bases between. The CDR3 DNA is TGTGCCAGTAGTATAAGGACAGCTTCGAACACTGAAGCTTTCTTT. Its protein product is CASSIRTASNTEAFF.

Concerning this clone itself: This specimen includes other DNA sequences encoding the same CDR3. The rearrangement uses TRBV27 and TRBJ2-7; D is unresolved. Germline lookup yields CDR1 MNHEY and CDR2 SMNVEV (reference sequence). The V end lost 5 bases, the J end lost 2 bases, and 10 bases lay between the germline ends. The CDR3 consists of 13 residues. As DNA, the CDR3 is TGTGCCAGCAGTGAAGGGCAAGCCTACGAGCAGTACTTC. It specifies CASSEGQAYEQYF.

This sequence joins TRBV30 and TRBJ1-5; maybe TRBD1 (5 bases). The length of the CDR3 is 16 residues. Germline V gene sequence: CDR1 GTSNPN, CDR2 SVGIG (reference sequence). Trimming took off 2 bases at V and 0 bases at J, with 14 bases between the two ends. This CDR3 reads CAWSLYGGYSNQPQHF. CDR3 in DNA: TGTGCCTGGAGTCTTTATGGGGGATATAGCAATCAGCCCCAGCATTTT.

The chain carries TRBV27 and TRBJ2-5, with D perhaps TRBD1 (6 bases). Germline lookup yields CDR1 MNHEY and CDR2 SMNVEV (reference sequence). V gave up 2 bases and J gave up 5 bases, with 6 bases separating them. CDR3 size: 12 residues. The CDR3 DNA reads as TGTGCCAGCAGTTTAAGGGGGGAGACCCAGTACTTC. Amino acids: CASSLRGETQYF.

The V call is TRBV27, the J call TRBJ2-2; the D gene could be TRBD1 or TRBD2 (6 bases each). The V end lost 5 bases, the J end lost 0 bases, and 19 bases lay between the germline ends. This CDR3 has 18 residues. Germline lookup yields CDR1 MNHEY and CDR2 SMNVEV (reference sequence). This CDR3 reads CASSHPRRGAPNTGELFF. The CDR3 DNA follows: TGTGCCAGCAGTCATCCTCGGAGGGGGGCCCCGAACACCGGGGAGCTGTTTTTT.

This clone was counted only a few times. V usage is TRBV6-1 and J usage is TRBJ1-2, with D maybe TRBD1 (6 bases). V was clipped by 0 bases and J by 2 bases, with 10 bases between them. CDR1 MNHNS and CDR2 SASEGT come from the germline V gene. The CDR3 length is 15 residues. CDR3 DNA: TGTGCCAGCAGTGAAGCAGGGACAAGCAACTATGGCTACACCTTC. Translation: CASSEAGTSNYGYTF.

The gene calls are TRBV7-6 and TRBJ1-1; D unresolved. The germline V gene has CDR1 SGHVS and CDR2 FNYEAQ. Trimming stripped 1 base from V and 3 bases from J, with 6 bases between. CDR3 length equals 13 residues. CDR3 coding DNA: TGTGCCAGCAGCTTAGGACTTTACACTGAAGCTTTCTTT. Translating it yields CASSLGLYTEAFF.